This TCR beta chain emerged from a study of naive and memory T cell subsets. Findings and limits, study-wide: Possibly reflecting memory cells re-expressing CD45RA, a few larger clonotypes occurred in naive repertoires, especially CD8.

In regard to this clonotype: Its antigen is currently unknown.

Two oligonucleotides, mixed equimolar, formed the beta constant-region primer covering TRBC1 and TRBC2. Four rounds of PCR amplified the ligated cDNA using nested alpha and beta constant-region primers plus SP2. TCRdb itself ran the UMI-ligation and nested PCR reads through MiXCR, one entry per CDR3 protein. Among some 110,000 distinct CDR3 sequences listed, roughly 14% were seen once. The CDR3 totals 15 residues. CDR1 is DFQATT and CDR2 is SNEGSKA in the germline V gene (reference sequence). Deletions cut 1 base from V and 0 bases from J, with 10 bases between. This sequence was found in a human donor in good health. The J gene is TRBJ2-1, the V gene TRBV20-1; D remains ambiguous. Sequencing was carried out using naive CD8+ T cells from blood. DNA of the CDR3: TGCAGTGCTAGAGTAGCCGATAGCTCCTACAATGAGCAGTTCTTC. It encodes CSARVADSSYNEQFF.